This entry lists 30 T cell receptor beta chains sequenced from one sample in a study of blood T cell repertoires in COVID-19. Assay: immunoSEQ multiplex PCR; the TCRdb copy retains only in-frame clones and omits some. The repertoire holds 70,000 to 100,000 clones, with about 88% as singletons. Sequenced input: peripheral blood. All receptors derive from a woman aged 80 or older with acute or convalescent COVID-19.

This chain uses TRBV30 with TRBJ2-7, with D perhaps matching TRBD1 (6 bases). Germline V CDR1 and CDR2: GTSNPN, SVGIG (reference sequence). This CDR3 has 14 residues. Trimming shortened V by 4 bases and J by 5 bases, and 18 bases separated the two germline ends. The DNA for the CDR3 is TGTGCCTGGACCCGCTGGGACATAGTGCACGAGCAGTACTTC. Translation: CAWTRWDIVHEQYF.

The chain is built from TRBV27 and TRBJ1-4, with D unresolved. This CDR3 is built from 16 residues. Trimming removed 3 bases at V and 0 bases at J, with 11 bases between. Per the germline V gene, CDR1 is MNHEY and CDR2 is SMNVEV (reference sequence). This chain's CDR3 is CASSFWTAPTNEKLFF. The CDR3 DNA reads TGTGCCAGCAGTTTCTGGACTGCCCCAACTAATGAAAAACTGTTTTTT.

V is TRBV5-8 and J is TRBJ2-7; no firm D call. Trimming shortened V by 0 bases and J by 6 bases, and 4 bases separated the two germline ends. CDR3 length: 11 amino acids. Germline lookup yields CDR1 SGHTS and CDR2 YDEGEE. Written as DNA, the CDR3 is TGTGCCAGCAGCTTGGGCGGCGAGCAGTACTTC. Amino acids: CASSLGGEQYF. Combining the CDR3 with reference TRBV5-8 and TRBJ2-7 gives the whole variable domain EAGVTQSPTHLIKTRGQQATLRCSPISGHTSVYWYQQALGLGLQFLLWYDEGEERNRGNFPPRFSGRQFPNYSSELNVNALELEDSALYLCASSLGGEQYFGPGTRLTVT.

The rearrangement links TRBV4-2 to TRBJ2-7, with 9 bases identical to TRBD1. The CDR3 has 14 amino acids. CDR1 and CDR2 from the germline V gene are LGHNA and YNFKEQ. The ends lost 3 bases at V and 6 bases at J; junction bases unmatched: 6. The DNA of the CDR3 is TGTGCCAGCAGCCAGGGTGGACAGGGGCGCGAGCAGTACTTC. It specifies CASSQGGQGREQYF.

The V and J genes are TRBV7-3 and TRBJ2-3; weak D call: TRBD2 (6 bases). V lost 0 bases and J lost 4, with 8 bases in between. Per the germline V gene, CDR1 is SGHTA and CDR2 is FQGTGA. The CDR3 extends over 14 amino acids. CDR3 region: CASSLTSGPDTQYF. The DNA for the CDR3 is TGTGCCAGCAGCTTAACTAGCGGCCCAGATACGCAGTATTTT. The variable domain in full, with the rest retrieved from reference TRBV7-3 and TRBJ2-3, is GAGVSQTPSNKVTEKGKYVELRCDPISGHTALYWYRQSLGQGPEFLIYFQGTGAADDSGLPNDRFFAVRPEGSVSTLKIQRTERGDSAVYLCASSLTSGPDTQYFGPGTRLTVL.

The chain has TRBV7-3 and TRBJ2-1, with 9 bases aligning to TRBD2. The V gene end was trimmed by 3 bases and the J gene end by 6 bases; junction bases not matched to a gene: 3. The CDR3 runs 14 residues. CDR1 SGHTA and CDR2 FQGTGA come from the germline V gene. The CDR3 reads CASSLGLASNEQFF. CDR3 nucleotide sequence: TGTGCCAGCAGCTTGGGACTAGCTTCCAATGAGCAGTTCTTC.

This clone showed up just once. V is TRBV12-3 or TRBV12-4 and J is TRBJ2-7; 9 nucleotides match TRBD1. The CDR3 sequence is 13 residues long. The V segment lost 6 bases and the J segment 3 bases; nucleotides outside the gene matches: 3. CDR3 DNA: TGTGCCAGCAGCCGGGACAGGGACTACGAGCAGTACTTC. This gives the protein CASSRDRDYEQYF.

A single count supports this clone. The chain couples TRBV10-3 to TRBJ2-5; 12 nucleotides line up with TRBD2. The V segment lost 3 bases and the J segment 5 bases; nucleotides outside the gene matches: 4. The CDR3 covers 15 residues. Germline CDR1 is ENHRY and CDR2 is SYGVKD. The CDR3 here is CAISDQTSGSETQYF. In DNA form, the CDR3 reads TGTGCCATCAGTGACCAGACTAGCGGGAGTGAGACCCAGTACTTC.

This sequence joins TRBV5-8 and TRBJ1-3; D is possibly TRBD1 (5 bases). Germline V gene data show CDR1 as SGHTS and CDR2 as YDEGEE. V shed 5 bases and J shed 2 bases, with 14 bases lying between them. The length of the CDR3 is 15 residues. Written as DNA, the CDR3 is TGTGCCAGCAGTTCAGGGCTACATGCTGGAAACACCATATATTTT. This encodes CASSSGLHAGNTIYF.

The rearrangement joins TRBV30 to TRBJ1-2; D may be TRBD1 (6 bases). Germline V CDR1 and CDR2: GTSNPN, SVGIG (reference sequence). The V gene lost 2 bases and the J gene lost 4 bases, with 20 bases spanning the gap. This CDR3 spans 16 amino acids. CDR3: CAWSRTTGIGGYGYTF. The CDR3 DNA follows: TGTGCCTGGAGTCGCACAACAGGGATAGGAGGCTATGGCTACACCTTC.

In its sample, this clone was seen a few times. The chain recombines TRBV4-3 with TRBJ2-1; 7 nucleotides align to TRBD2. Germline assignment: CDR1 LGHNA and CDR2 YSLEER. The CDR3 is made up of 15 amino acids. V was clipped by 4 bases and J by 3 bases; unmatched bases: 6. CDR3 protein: CASSPIGGGYNEQFF. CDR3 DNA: TGCGCCAGCAGCCCTATAGGCGGGGGCTACAATGAGCAGTTCTTC.

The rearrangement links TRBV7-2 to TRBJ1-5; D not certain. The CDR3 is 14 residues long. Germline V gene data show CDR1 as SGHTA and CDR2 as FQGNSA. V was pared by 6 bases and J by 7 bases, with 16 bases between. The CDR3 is CASSPPAGGQPQHF. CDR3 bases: TGTGCCAGCAGTCCCCCGGCGGGAGGGCAGCCCCAGCATTTT. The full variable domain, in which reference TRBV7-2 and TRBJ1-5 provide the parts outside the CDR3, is GAGVSQSPSNKVTEKGKDVELRCDPISGHTALYWYRQSLGQGLEFLIYFQGNSAPDKSGLPSDRFSAERTGGSVSTLTIQRTQQEDSAVYLCASSPPAGGQPQHFGDGTRLSIL.

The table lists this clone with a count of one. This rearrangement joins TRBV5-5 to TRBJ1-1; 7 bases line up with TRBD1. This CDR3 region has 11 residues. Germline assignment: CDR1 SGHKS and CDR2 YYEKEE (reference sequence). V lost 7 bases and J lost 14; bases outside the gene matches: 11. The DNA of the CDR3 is TGTGCCAGCGGTCCTGACAGGGTTTTGTTCTTT. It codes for CASGPDRVLFF.

CDR3 bases: TGTGCCACCACCGGACTAGCGGGGGTAGAGACCCAGTACTTC. It specifies CATTGLAGVETQYF. The rearrangement uses TRBV10-3 and TRBJ2-5; 13 bases line up with TRBD2. V shed 10 bases and J 4 bases; nucleotides not matched to a gene: 6. From germline, CDR1 is ENHRY and CDR2 SYGVKD. This CDR3 is built from 14 residues.

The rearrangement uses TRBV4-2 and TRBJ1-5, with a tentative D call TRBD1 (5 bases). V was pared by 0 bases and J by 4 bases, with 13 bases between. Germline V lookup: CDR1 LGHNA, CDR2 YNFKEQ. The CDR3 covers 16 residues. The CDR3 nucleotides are TGTGCCAGCAGCCAAGATTTGGGGCAGGGAAATCAGCCCCAGCATTTT. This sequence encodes CASSQDLGQGNQPQHF.

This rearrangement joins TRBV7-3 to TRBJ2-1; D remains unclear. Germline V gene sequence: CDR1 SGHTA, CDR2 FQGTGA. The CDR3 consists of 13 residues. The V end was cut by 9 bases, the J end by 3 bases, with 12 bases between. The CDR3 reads CASGQPGYNEQFF. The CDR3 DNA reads TGTGCCAGTGGCCAGCCAGGCTACAATGAGCAGTTCTTC.

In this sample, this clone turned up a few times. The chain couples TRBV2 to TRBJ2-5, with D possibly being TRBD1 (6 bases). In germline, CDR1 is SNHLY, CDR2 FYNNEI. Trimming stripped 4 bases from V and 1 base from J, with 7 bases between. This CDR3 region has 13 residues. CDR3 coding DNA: TGTGCCAGCAGTGGGACAGTCCAAGAGACCCAGTACTTC. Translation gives CASSGTVQETQYF. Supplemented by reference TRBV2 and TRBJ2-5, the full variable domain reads EPEVTQTPSHQVTQMGQEVILRCVPISNHLYFYWYRQILGQKVEFLVSFYNNEISEKSEIFDDQFSVERPDGSNFTLKIRSTKLEDSAMYFCASSGTVQETQYFGPGTRLLVL.

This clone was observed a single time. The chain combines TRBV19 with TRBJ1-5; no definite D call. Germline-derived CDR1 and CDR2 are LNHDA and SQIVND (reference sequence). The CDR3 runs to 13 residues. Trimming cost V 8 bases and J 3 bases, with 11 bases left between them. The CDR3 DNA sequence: TGTGCCAGTTCTCTAACTTCCAATCAGCCCCAGCATTTT. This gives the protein CASSLTSNQPQHF. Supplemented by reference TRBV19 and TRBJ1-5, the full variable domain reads DGGITQSPKYLFRKEGQNVTLSCEQNLNHDAMYWYRQDPGQGLRLIYYSQIVNDFQKGDIAEGYSVSREKKESFPLTVTSAQKNPTAFYLCASSLTSNQPQHFGDGTRLSIL.

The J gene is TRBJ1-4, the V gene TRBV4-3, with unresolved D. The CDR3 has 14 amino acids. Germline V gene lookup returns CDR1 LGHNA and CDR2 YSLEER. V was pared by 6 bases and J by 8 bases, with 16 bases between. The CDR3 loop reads CASSMDFKGEKLFF. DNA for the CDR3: TGCGCCAGCAGTATGGACTTTAAAGGGGAAAAACTGTTTTTT.

The CDR3 loop reads CASASGVGTDTQYF. DNA for the CDR3: TGTGCCAGCGCCTCCGGGGTAGGAACAGATACGCAGTATTTT. The chain recombines TRBV11-3 with TRBJ2-3; possible D gene TRBD2, 5 bases. V was shortened by 8 bases and J by 3 bases, with 15 bases between the two germline ends. Germline CDR1 and CDR2: SGHNT and YENEEA. The CDR3 has 14 amino acids. The full variable domain, completed using reference TRBV11-3 and TRBJ2-3, is EAGVVQSPRYKIIEKKQPVAFWCNPISGHNTLYWYLQNLGQGPELLIRYENEEAVDDSQLPKDRFSAERLKGVDSTLKIQPAELGDSAVYLCASASGVGTDTQYFGPGTRLTVL.

The CDR3 here is CASSLGQGSTDTQYF. CDR3 coding DNA: TGCGCCAGCAGCCTGGGACAGGGGTCCACAGATACGCAGTATTTT. The gene calls are TRBV4-1 and TRBJ2-3; 10 positions agree with TRBD1. This CDR3 spans 15 amino acids. J gave up 2 bases and V 4 bases, and 3 bases lay outside the gene matches. Per germline, CDR1 MGHRA and CDR2 YSYEKL.

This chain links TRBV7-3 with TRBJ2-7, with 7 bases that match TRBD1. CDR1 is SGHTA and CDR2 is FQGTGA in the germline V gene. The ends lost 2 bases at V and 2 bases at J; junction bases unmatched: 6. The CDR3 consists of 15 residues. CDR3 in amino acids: CASSLGGQVTYEQYF. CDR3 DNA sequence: TGTGCCAGCAGCTTAGGAGGACAGGTTACCTACGAGCAGTACTTC.

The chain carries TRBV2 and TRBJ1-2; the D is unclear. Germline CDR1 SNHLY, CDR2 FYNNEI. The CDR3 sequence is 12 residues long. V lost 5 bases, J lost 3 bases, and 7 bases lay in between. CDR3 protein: CASSRRDYGYTF. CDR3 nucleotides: TGTGCCAGCAGTCGACGGGACTATGGCTACACCTTC.

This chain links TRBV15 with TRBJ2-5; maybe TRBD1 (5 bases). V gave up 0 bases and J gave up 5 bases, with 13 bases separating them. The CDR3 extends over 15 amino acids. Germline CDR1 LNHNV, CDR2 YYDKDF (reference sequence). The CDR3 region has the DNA TGTGCCACCAGCAGAGATCAGGGAAGTGGGGAGACCCAGTACTTC. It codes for CATSRDQGSGETQYF.

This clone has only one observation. The CDR3 DNA reads as TGTGCCAGCAGCCCCCCGACAGGGGTCGGCTACACCTTC. Protein: CASSPPTGVGYTF. This sequence joins TRBV12-3 or TRBV12-4 and TRBJ1-2; 8 positions match TRBD1. The J segment lost 8 bases and the V segment lost 6 bases, leaving 8 bases of the junction unmatched. The CDR3 length is 13 residues.

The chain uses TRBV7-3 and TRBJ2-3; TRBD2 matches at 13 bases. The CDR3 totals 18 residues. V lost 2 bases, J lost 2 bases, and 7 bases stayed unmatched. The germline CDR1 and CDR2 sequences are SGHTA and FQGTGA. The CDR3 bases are TGTGCCAGCAGCTTAGGAGCCGGGACTAGCGGGACCACAGATACGCAGTATTTT. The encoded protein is CASSLGAGTSGTTDTQYF.

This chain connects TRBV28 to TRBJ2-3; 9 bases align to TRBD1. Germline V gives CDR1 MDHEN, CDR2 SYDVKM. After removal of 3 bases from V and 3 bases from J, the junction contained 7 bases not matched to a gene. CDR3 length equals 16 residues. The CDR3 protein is CASSLAGQGRTDTQYF. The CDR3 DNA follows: TGTGCCAGCAGTTTGGCGGGACAGGGTAGGACAGATACGCAGTATTTT.

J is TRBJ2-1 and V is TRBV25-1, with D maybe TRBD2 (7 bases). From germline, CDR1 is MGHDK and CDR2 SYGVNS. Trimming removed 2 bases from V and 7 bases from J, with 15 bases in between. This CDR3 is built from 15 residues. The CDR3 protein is CASSERIRGANEQFF. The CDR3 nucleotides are TGTGCCAGCAGTGAAAGAATCCGGGGGGCTAATGAGCAGTTCTTC.

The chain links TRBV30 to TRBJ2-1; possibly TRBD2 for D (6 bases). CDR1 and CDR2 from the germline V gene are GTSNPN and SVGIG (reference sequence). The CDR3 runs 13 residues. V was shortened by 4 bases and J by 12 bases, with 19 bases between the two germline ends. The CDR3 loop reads CAWTQGGSGRQFF. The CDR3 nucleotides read TGTGCCTGGACCCAGGGAGGCAGTGGACGGCAGTTCTTC.

In DNA, the CDR3 is TGTGCCTGGAGTGAAAACAAAGCTAATGAAAAACTGTTTTTT. Translated, it gives CAWSENKANEKLFF. The chain links TRBV30 to TRBJ1-4, with D unclear. The germline gives CDR1 GTSNPN, CDR2 SVGIG (reference sequence). The CDR3 has 14 amino acids. The V end was cut by 1 base, the J end by 3 bases, with 9 bases between.